Detailed here is one T cell receptor (beta chain). Its antigen remains unidentified. Base qualities are not at hand, and no much larger clone is one base apart. The V and J ends are trimmed by 5 bases and 6 bases, leaving 14 bases between them. According to the germline V gene (reference sequence), CDR1 reads MNHNY and CDR2 reads SVGAGI. The CDR3, cysteine through valine, is 13 amino acids long. Only the CDR3 region is kept as DNA, spanning 39 bases read in frame from base 1. Healthy controls were approximately 18 blood donors whose buffy coats were used, with a median age of around 50 years (range roughly 21-80) and around 53% female. On an AutoMACS, CD4+ and CD8+ cells were isolated via positive magnetic bead selection, and their purity was verified by flow cytometry. Ficoll-Paque PLUS density gradient separation was used to isolate peripheral blood mononuclear cells. DNA was extracted from CD4-enriched, CD8-enriched or PBMC samples with Nucleospin Tissue or Tissue XS kits and quantified with a Qubit 2.0 fluorometer.

This record comes from a study of somatic mutations in cytotoxic T cells in rheumatoid arthritis (dated by TCRdb to the late 2010s). In terms of the full investigation: A FACSAria II or Sony SH800 was used to flow-sort some V beta antibody-stained T-cell populations at nearly 100% purity, and TCRB sequencing was also done on sorted V beta1+ cells. In newly diagnosed rheumatoid arthritis without treatment, the study examined if expanded CD8+ T-cell clones harbor somatic mutations, relying on TCRB deep sequencing to characterize clonality. TCRB deep sequencing covered 65 patients with rheumatoid arthritis along with 20 to 25 healthy controls. Patients and controls did not essentially differ in median age, which was nearly identical between the groups.

Broad study findings and their caveats: CD8+ T-cell clonality did not differ significantly between rheumatoid arthritis patients and age-matched healthy controls. An increase of CD8+ clonality with age was seen in patients (Spearman r ≈ 0.49) but not in healthy controls. It was unknown which antigens the expanded CD8+ clones targeted, and their absence from virus-specific databases did not exclude viral specificity. The finding that TRBV07 was slightly underrepresented in patients was left unadjusted for multiple comparisons. In about an eighth of the roughly 60 patients, more than 20% of CD8+ cells belonged to the largest CD8+ clone, while several identical CD8+ TCRB sequences were shared between blood and synovial fluid.

Sequencing of TCRB CDR3 was done on genomic DNA with the immunoSEQ assay. Per the source publication's procedure: The analyses included only productive TCRB rearrangements. A clone was defined by a unique TCRB CDR3 sequence, and clonality was computed as a productive clonality index based on Shannon entropy. The template counts of each clone relative to the total templates per sample were used to calculate repertoire overlap between two samples. A correlation with a Spearman r of 0.55 to 0.75 was found between V-gene usage by flow cytometry and V-gene usage by TCRB sequencing. TCRdb stores this immuneACCESS table with in-frame sequences only. Part of the clones is absent; in the studies checked, under half of the shortfall reflects unresolved V genes, and no reason is known for the rest. The V and J calls and clone size are taken from that table; D and trimming were inferred from the DNA. This sample comprises about 12,000 clones, about 80% of them detected only once. About 13% of the sample is taken by the ten largest.

The chain links TRBV6-6 with TRBJ2-7; TRBD1 is a possible D gene, resting on 6 matching bases. This TCR derives from a man aged 50-59 years in good health. Sequenced sample: CD8+ T cells sorted from blood. The DNA sequence is as follows: TGTGCCAGCAGTCCCGGGACACGAGGCGAGCAGTACGTC. The encoded protein is CASSPGTRGEQYV.